The 27 T cell receptor beta chains below all came from one sample that was sequenced in a study of CD8+ T cells in alopecia areata. The treatment: oral pan-JAK inhibitor, 5-10 mg twice daily. TCR sequencing used cDNA made by reverse transcription of extracted RNA. Generated by immunoSEQ multiplex PCR, the TCRdb table keeps only in-frame clones and is missing some. Of 200,000 to 250,000 clones listed, under 60% are singletons. The material was CD4+ T cells sorted from blood, obtained at week 4, from a patient treated with tofacitinib. These receptors originate from a human donor with alopecia areata.

The genes are TRBV9 and TRBJ1-1; D gene unclear. Germline values: CDR1 SGDLS, CDR2 YYNGEE. The CDR3 totals 15 residues. The V end lost 3 bases, the J end lost 2 bases, and 14 bases lay between the germline ends. The CDR3 region is CASSESGGVNTEAFF. CDR3 nucleotides: TGTGCCAGCAGCGAGTCGGGCGGGGTTAACACTGAAGCTTTCTTT.

The rearrangement uses TRBV4-3 and TRBJ1-6; no clear D gene. The CDR3 covers 13 residues. V gave up 0 bases and J gave up 9 bases, with 6 bases separating them. The germline gives CDR1 LGHNA, CDR2 YSLEER. CDR3 nucleotides: TGCGCCAGCAGCCAAGAAAGGAGTTCACCCCTCCACTTT. Translated: CASSQERSSPLHF.

Only a few counts were recorded for this clone. This chain joins TRBV5-1 and TRBJ2-5, with 10 bases that match TRBD1. V shed 2 bases, J shed 4 bases, and the junction held 8 bases outside the gene matches. Germline CDR1 SGHRS, CDR2 YFSETQ. The CDR3 has 16 amino acids. DNA for the CDR3: TGCGCCAGCAGCTTCCAACCGGGACAGGGGACAGAGACCCAGTACTTC. Amino acids: CASSFQPGQGTETQYF.

The rearrangement links TRBV9 to TRBJ1-2, with D hard to call. CDR1 is SGDLS, CDR2 YYNGEE, per germline. The CDR3 has 15 residues. V was clipped by 0 bases and J by 2 bases, with 11 bases between them. CDR3 loop: CASSVAPTENYGYTF. The CDR3 DNA reads TGTGCCAGCAGCGTAGCCCCTACAGAGAACTATGGCTACACCTTC.

J is TRBJ2-1 and V is TRBV5-1; 8 bases fit TRBD2. CDR1 and CDR2 (germline): SGHRS, YFSETQ. V was clipped by 3 bases and J by 1 base; unmatched bases: 12. The CDR3 covers 18 residues. The CDR3 sequence: CASSSLAKREGSYNEQFF. DNA for the CDR3: TGCGCCAGCAGCTCACTGGCCAAACGGGAGGGGTCCTACAATGAGCAGTTCTTC.

This clone was seen a few times. V is TRBV29-1 and J is TRBJ2-5; D not certain. CDR1 is SQVTM and CDR2 is ANQGSEA in the germline V gene. CDR3 size: 13 residues. Trimming shortened V by 4 bases and J by 2 bases, and 11 bases separated the two germline ends. CDR3 bases: TGCAGCGTTGCTGGACGCCTTCAAGAGACCCAGTACTTC. It encodes CSVAGRLQETQYF.

This chain connects TRBV6-1 to TRBJ1-2; 9 nucleotides align to TRBD1. Germline CDR1 MNHNS, CDR2 SASEGT. The V segment lost 5 bases and the J segment 5 bases; nucleotides outside the gene matches: 9. This CDR3 has 15 amino acids. In DNA form, the CDR3 reads TGTGCCAGCAGTACCGAGACAGGGGGAATTTATGGCTACACCTTC. Amino acid sequence: CASSTETGGIYGYTF.

The gene calls are TRBV27 and TRBJ1-1; 8 bases are a match to TRBD1. The CDR3 sequence is 14 residues long. Germline V gene data show CDR1 as MNHEY and CDR2 as SMNVEV (reference sequence). The V segment lost 6 bases and the J segment 5 bases; nucleotides outside the gene matches: 8. Here the CDR3 reads CASRTQGVGTEAFF. CDR3 in DNA: TGTGCCAGCAGAACACAGGGGGTGGGAACTGAAGCTTTCTTT.

This clone was detected many times. The chain carries TRBV6-4 and TRBJ1-1; TRBD1 matches at 7 bases. Trimming at V came to 6 bases and at J to 1 base, leaving 5 bases not matched to a gene. Germline V gives CDR1 MRHNA, CDR2 SNTAGT. This CDR3 spans 14 amino acids. The chain's CDR3 is CASRSWTGNTEAFF. The DNA of the CDR3 is TGTGCCAGCAGATCGTGGACAGGGAACACTGAAGCTTTCTTT.

The V gene is TRBV4-3, the J gene TRBJ2-3, with TRBD1 as a possible D gene (5 bases). The V gene lost 0 bases and the J gene lost 2 bases, with 9 bases spanning the gap. Germline values: CDR1 LGHNA, CDR2 YSLEER. The CDR3 spans 15 residues. This CDR3 reads CASSQEGQLTDTQYF. The DNA for the CDR3 is TGCGCCAGCAGCCAAGAAGGACAACTCACAGATACGCAGTATTTT.

V gene TRBV29-1 combines with J gene TRBJ1-1; perhaps TRBD1 as D (5 bases). Trimming shortened V by 7 bases and J by 5 bases, and 14 bases separated the two germline ends. Germline V CDR1 and CDR2: SQVTM, ANQGSEA. The CDR3 spans 12 residues. This CDR3 reads CSGDSTGTEAFF. The CDR3 bases are TGCAGCGGCGACAGTACGGGGACTGAAGCTTTCTTT. Filled out from reference TRBV29-1 and TRBJ1-1, the complete variable domain reads SAVISQKPSRDICQRGTSLTIQCQVDSQVTMMFWYRQQPGQSLTLIATANQGSEATYESGFVIDKFPISRPNLTFSTLTVSNMSPEDSSIYLCSGDSTGTEAFFGQGTRLTVV.

The V gene is TRBV6-5, the J gene TRBJ2-7; 10 bases agree with TRBD2. Germline V gives CDR1 MNHEY, CDR2 SVGAGI. Trimming at V came to 10 bases and at J to 3 bases, leaving 12 bases not matched to a gene. The CDR3 is made up of 15 amino acids. CDR3 residues: CATHSSGGPNYEQYF. The DNA for the CDR3 is TGTGCCACCCATTCTAGCGGGGGACCCAACTACGAGCAGTACTTC.

The genes are TRBV9 and TRBJ2-2; D is undetermined. CDR1 and CDR2 (germline): SGDLS, YYNGEE. The CDR3 totals 14 residues. V was pared by 3 bases and J by 1 base, with 7 bases between. The CDR3 DNA sequence: TGTGCCAGCAGCGCCCTCGGGAACACCGGGGAGCTGTTTTTT. It yields the protein CASSALGNTGELFF.

The chain uses TRBV5-6 and TRBJ1-2, with unresolved D. V was trimmed by 1 base and J by 1 base, leaving 8 bases between them. This CDR3 is built from 14 residues. Germline-derived CDR1 and CDR2 are SGHDT and YYEEEE. The CDR3 region has the DNA TGTGCCAGCAGCTTGTACACTAATAACTATGGCTACACCTTC. This sequence encodes CASSLYTNNYGYTF.

The chain joins TRBV15 to TRBJ1-1, with 7 bases fitting TRBD1. Germline CDR1 reads LNHNV; CDR2 reads YYDKDF (reference sequence). CDR3 size: 15 residues. V lost 0 bases and J lost 3; bases outside the gene matches: 4. This CDR3 reads CATSREGGRDTEAFF. CDR3 in DNA: TGTGCCACCAGCAGAGAAGGGGGCAGGGACACTGAAGCTTTCTTT.

The chain links TRBV29-1 to TRBJ2-6; no clear D. Germline assignment: CDR1 SQVTM and CDR2 ANQGSEA. V lost 3 bases and J lost 0, with 3 bases in between. The CDR3 covers 13 residues. The DNA for the CDR3 is TGCAGCGTTGAGTTCTCTGGGGCCAACGTCCTGACTTTC. This sequence encodes CSVEFSGANVLTF.

The chain links TRBV5-6 to TRBJ2-5; D may be TRBD1 (6 bases). The V end was cut by 4 bases, the J end by 3 bases, with 19 bases between. The CDR3 contains 16 residues. Germline-derived CDR1 and CDR2 are SGHDT and YYEEEE. The CDR3 spells CASSPLIEQGEETQYF. The CDR3 DNA sequence: TGTGCCAGCAGCCCCCTTATCGAACAGGGAGAAGAGACCCAGTACTTC.

The chain is built from TRBV7-6 and TRBJ1-4, with D possibly being TRBD1 (5 bases). V dropped 4 bases and J dropped 8 bases, with 17 bases sitting between them. The CDR3 totals 15 residues. CDR1 is SGHVS and CDR2 is FNYEAQ in the germline V gene. DNA for the CDR3: TGTGCCAGCAGCTCTTATAAGGGACGAAGGGAAAAACTGTTTTTT. Its protein is CASSSYKGRREKLFF.

The V call is TRBV29-1, the J call TRBJ2-7; tentatively, D is TRBD1 or TRBD2 (6 bases each). Trimming took 4 bases from V and 5 from J, leaving 12 bases between them. CDR3 length: 12 residues. Germline CDR1 is SQVTM and CDR2 is ANQGSEA. CDR3 residues: CSVVGGRDEQYF. CDR3 DNA sequence: TGCAGCGTTGTTGGGGGGCGCGACGAGCAGTACTTC.

The chain carries TRBV7-2 and TRBJ2-1; 11 bases line up with TRBD2. The CDR3 has 15 residues. CDR1 is SGHTA, CDR2 FQGNSA, per germline. J gave up 2 bases and V 3 bases, and 0 bases lay outside the gene matches. The CDR3 DNA reads TGTGCCAGCAGCTTTAGCGGGGGGGCCTACAATGAGCAGTTCTTC. Protein: CASSFSGGAYNEQFF.

This clone was found a few times. The chain has TRBV5-6 and TRBJ1-5; the D is unclear. The CDR3 is 13 residues long. V was shortened by 4 bases and J by 4 bases, with 9 bases between the two germline ends. Germline values: CDR1 SGHDT, CDR2 YYEEEE. Here the CDR3 reads CASSRPGNQPQHF. CDR3 sequence (DNA): TGTGCCAGCAGCCGACCAGGTAATCAGCCCCAGCATTTT.

This clone has more than one count but fewer than ten. This chain links TRBV30 with TRBJ1-1; D perhaps matches TRBD1 (6 bases). Germline V gives CDR1 GTSNPN, CDR2 SVGIG (reference sequence). The V end lost 4 bases, the J end lost 4 bases, and 13 bases lay between the germline ends. CDR3 length: 13 amino acids. Here the CDR3 reads CAWNTGLVTEAFF. In DNA form, the CDR3 reads TGTGCCTGGAATACAGGGCTCGTCACTGAAGCTTTCTTT.

The V gene is TRBV30, the J gene TRBJ2-1, with D perhaps matching TRBD1 (5 bases). The V end lost 3 bases, the J end lost 7 bases, and 22 bases lay between the germline ends. The CDR3 consists of 16 residues. The germline gives CDR1 GTSNPN, CDR2 SVGIG (reference sequence). The CDR3 DNA reads TGTGCCTGGAGAAGAACGATGGGGCCCCTCCGGAATGAGCAGTTCTTC. As protein: CAWRRTMGPLRNEQFF.

The chain has TRBV6-5 and TRBJ1-2; no clear D. Germline values: CDR1 MNHEY, CDR2 SVGAGI. Deletions cut 6 bases from V and 7 bases from J, with 9 bases between. This CDR3 is 11 amino acids long. CDR3 DNA sequence: TGTGCCAGCAGGAGGGAGGGTGGCTACACCTTC. Protein product: CASRREGGYTF.

The genes are TRBV18 and TRBJ2-7; D unresolved. The CDR3 contains 13 residues. Looked up from germline, CDR1 is KGHSH and CDR2 is LQKENI. The V and J ends lost 3 bases and 7 bases respectively, with 13 bases between them. This CDR3 reads CASSPGGPGEQYF. The DNA for the CDR3 is TGTGCCAGCTCACCGGGCGGACCCGGGGAGCAGTACTTC.

About this clone itself: Distinct nucleotide sequences in the sample also encode this CDR3. The chain combines TRBV29-1 with TRBJ1-1; unclear D gene. CDR3 length equals 13 residues. Trimming pared 4 bases from V and 1 base from J, leaving 10 bases between. Germline values: CDR1 SQVTM, CDR2 ANQGSEA. The CDR3 DNA reads TGCAGCGTTGTCGGACGGAGGAACACTGAAGCTTTCTTT. Translated: CSVVGRRNTEAFF.

The chain links TRBV27 to TRBJ2-7; no clear D gene. CDR1 and CDR2 from the germline V gene are MNHEY and SMNVEV (reference sequence). Trimming took 5 bases from V and 3 from J, leaving 8 bases between them. The CDR3 length is 12 residues. The CDR3 DNA sequence: TGTGCCAGCAGTAACAGTTACTACGAGCAGTACTTC. It is translated as CASSNSYYEQYF.